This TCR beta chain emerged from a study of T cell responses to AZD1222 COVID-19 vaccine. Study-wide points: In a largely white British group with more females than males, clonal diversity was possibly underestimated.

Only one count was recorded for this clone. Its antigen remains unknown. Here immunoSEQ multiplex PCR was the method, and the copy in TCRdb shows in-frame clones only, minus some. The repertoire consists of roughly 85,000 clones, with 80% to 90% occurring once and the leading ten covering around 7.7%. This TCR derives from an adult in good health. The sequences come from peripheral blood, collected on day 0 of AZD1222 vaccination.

The DNA of the CDR3 is TGTGCCAGCAGGGCCGGGACCACGGCCCTGTTCTCCTACGAGCAGTACTTC. It translates to CASRAGTTALFSYEQYF. The chain uses TRBV27 and TRBJ2-7; D may correspond to TRBD1 or TRBD2 (5 bases each). The CDR3 covers 17 residues. The V end lost 6 bases, the J end lost 0 bases, and 21 bases lay between the germline ends. CDR1 MNHEY and CDR2 SMNVEV come from the germline V gene (reference sequence).